This T cell receptor beta chain originates from a study of cytomegalovirus exposure and HLA in healthy donors. General study results and limits: Near-uniform donor sequencing depth was presumed by presence/absence analyses.

To note about this clone: Its specificity is unknown.

The primer mix had 60 Vbeta and 13 Jbeta primers. The assay was immunoSEQ multiplex PCR, and TCRdb's table has in-frame clones only and misses some. The repertoire table contains over 80,000 clones. The V gene end was trimmed by 3 bases and the J gene end by 2 bases; junction bases not matched to a gene: 9. CDR3 length: 16 residues. Germline loops: CDR1 SGDLS, CDR2 YYNGEE. Sequences were obtained from PBMCs. This receptor was obtained from a girl aged 5 to 17 in good health and CMV-seropositive. The rearrangement joins TRBV9 to TRBJ1-2; 8 bases align to TRBD1. As DNA, the CDR3 is TGTGCCAGCAGCGCAGGTGGGACAGGAGAAAACTATGGCTACACCTTC. Its translation is CASSAGGTGENYGYTF.